This T cell receptor (beta chain) came from a study of OX40 agonist ivuxolimab in advanced cancers. General study points: CD8+ T cells were the subset that, on average, had more expanded clones than CD4+.

Some clones are missing from TCRdb's copy, which holds only in-frame ones; the method was immunoSEQ multiplex PCR. The sample holds about 30,000 clones, roughly four fifths seen once. CDR1 MNHEY and CDR2 SVGAGI come from the germline V gene. V was cut by 8 bases and J by 4 bases, with 11 bases left in between. This CDR3 comprises 12 residues. As for this clone: As yet, its antigen is unknown.

The chain has TRBV6-5 and TRBJ1-2; no reliable D call. This clonotype originated in an adult with an advanced solid tumor such as melanoma, head and neck, liver or kidney cancer. The material was CD4+ or CD8+ T cells sorted from blood, obtained in a trial of the OX40 agonist ivuxolimab. The CDR3 reads CASRRSSYGYTF. The CDR3 bases are TGTGCCAGCCGACGTAGCTCCTATGGCTACACCTTC.